What follows are 13 T cell receptor beta chains derived from one specimen sequenced in a study of blood T cell repertoires in COVID-19. Method: immunoSEQ multiplex PCR; TCRdb's copy keeps in-frame clones and lacks some. The sample comprises some 120,000 clones, 85% to 90% of which are singletons, and 7.6% rests with the top ten. Sample: peripheral blood. The receptors were gathered from a man aged 45-65 years with acute or convalescent COVID-19.

This sequence joins TRBV27 and TRBJ1-4, with a weak D call TRBD1 (5 bases). The CDR3 length is 14 residues. The V and J ends lost 4 bases and 8 bases respectively, with 14 bases between them. Germline lookup yields CDR1 MNHEY and CDR2 SMNVEV (reference sequence). In DNA form, the CDR3 reads TGTGCCAGCAGTTCCCCTTTACGGGGGGAAAAACTGTTTTTT. It specifies CASSSPLRGEKLFF. Together with reference TRBV27 and TRBJ1-4, the CDR3 gives the full variable domain: EAQVTQNPRYLITVTGKKLTVTCSQNMNHEYMSWYRQDPGLGLRQIYYSMNVEVTDKGDVPEGYKVSRKEKRNFPLILESPSPNQTSLYFCASSSPLRGEKLFFGSGTQLSVL.

V is TRBV14 and J is TRBJ2-7; D is perhaps TRBD1 (6 bases). CDR3 size: 14 residues. Germline values: CDR1 SGHDN, CDR2 FVKESK. V was clipped by 4 bases and J by 5 bases, with 15 bases between them. The chain's CDR3 is CASSPLGQRDEQYF. DNA of the CDR3: TGTGCCAGCAGCCCGCTGGGACAACGGGACGAGCAGTACTTC.

V gene TRBV10-2 combines with J gene TRBJ2-7; 9 bases agree with TRBD1. CDR1 is WSHSY and CDR2 is SAAADI in the germline V gene. V was pared by 2 bases and J by 1 base, with 18 bases of the junction left unmatched. The CDR3 has 20 residues. CDR3 nucleotide sequence: TGCGCCAGCAGTGAGAAGGGCACAGGGGGCTCGAGGTGGAGGTCCTACGAGCAGTACTTC. Translating gives CASSEKGTGGSRWRSYEQYF.

V and J are TRBV24-1 and TRBJ1-3, with unresolved D. The V end was cut by 0 bases, the J end by 2 bases, with 7 bases between. CDR3 length: 15 residues. CDR1 KGHDR and CDR2 SFDVKD come from the germline V gene. Here the CDR3 DNA reads TGTGCCACCAGTGATTTGCCCGGAGCTGGAAACACCATATATTTT. It is translated as CATSDLPGAGNTIYF.

The V and J genes are TRBV7-8 and TRBJ2-7; weak D call: TRBD2 (6 bases). Germline CDR1 reads SGHVS; CDR2 reads FQNEAQ. The CDR3 length is 15 residues. V shed 0 bases and J shed 6 bases, with 15 bases lying between them. CDR3 loop: CASSLADGSAVEQYF. As DNA, the CDR3 is TGTGCCAGCAGCTTAGCGGACGGGAGCGCAGTCGAGCAGTACTTC. Full variable domain (rest looked up from reference TRBV7-8 and TRBJ2-7): GAGVSQSPRYKVAKRGQDVALRCDPISGHVSLFWYQQALGQGPEFLTYFQNEAQLDKSGLPSDRFFAERPEGSVSTLKIQRTQQEDSAVYLCASSLADGSAVEQYFGPGTRLTVT.

CDR3 amino acids: CSARPTGDSYNEQFF. CDR3 coding DNA: TGCAGCGCCCGACCCACAGGGGATTCCTACAATGAGCAGTTCTTC. V is TRBV29-1 and J is TRBJ2-1; 7 bases are a match to TRBD1. V was pared by 7 bases and J by 1 base, with 10 bases of the junction left unmatched. Germline loops: CDR1 SQVTM, CDR2 ANQGSEA. The CDR3 has 15 residues.

In its sample, this clone was seen a few times. J is TRBJ1-2 and V is TRBV7-2, with D possibly TRBD1 on 5 matching bases. Germline lookup yields CDR1 SGHTA and CDR2 FQGNSA. The CDR3 contains 16 residues. With 5 bases removed from V and 5 bases from J, the gap between germline ends came to 21 bases. DNA for the CDR3: TGTGCCAGCAGCGCAGCCGGGGTCCTGGGGGGTTATGGCTACACCTTC. This translates into CASSAAGVLGGYGYTF. The whole variable domain, remainder taken from reference TRBV7-2 and TRBJ1-2, is GAGVSQSPSNKVTEKGKDVELRCDPISGHTALYWYRQSLGQGLEFLIYFQGNSAPDKSGLPSDRFSAERTGGSVSTLTIQRTQQEDSAVYLCASSAAGVLGGYGYTFGSGTRLTVV.

This sequence joins TRBV19 and TRBJ2-3; TRBD1 matches at 10 bases. Germline CDR1 reads LNHDA; CDR2 reads SQIVND (reference sequence). The CDR3 contains 15 residues. The J segment lost 3 bases and the V segment lost 3 bases, leaving 3 bases of the junction unmatched. The CDR3 here is CASSIPGQGTDTQYF. CDR3 sequence (DNA): TGTGCCAGTAGTATCCCGGGACAGGGGACAGATACGCAGTATTTT.

The rearrangement joins TRBV30 to TRBJ1-1, with D possibly TRBD1 on 6 matching bases. This CDR3 comprises 12 residues. The germline V gene encodes CDR1 GTSNPN and CDR2 SVGIG (reference sequence). V was trimmed by 3 bases and J by 1 base, leaving 6 bases between them. CDR3 loop: CAWRTGNTEAFF. CDR3 in DNA: TGTGCCTGGAGGACAGGGAACACTGAAGCTTTCTTT.

The chain employs TRBV19 and TRBJ1-5; possible D gene TRBD1, 5 bases. Germline lookup yields CDR1 LNHDA and CDR2 SQIVND (reference sequence). With 6 bases removed from V and 10 bases from J, the gap between germline ends came to 16 bases. The CDR3 length is 13 residues. In nucleotides, the CDR3 is TGTGCCAGTAGGACCGACAGTATCAGACCCCAGCATTTT. Encoded protein: CASRTDSIRPQHF.

The chain uses TRBV15 and TRBJ2-2, with 7 bases aligning to TRBD2. Germline-derived CDR1 and CDR2 are LNHNV and YYDKDF (reference sequence). V shed 1 base and J 6 bases; nucleotides not matched to a gene: 5. The CDR3 is 15 amino acids. For the CDR3, the DNA is TGTGCCACCAGCAGAGTGAGAGGGAGGGCCGGGGAGCTGTTTTTT. Its translation: CATSRVRGRAGELFF.

This clone was seen just once. V is TRBV10-3 and J is TRBJ2-5; possibly TRBD1 for D (5 bases). Germline loops: CDR1 ENHRY, CDR2 SYGVKD. V lost 0 bases, J lost 4 bases, and 9 bases lay in between. The CDR3 has 14 residues. The CDR3 DNA follows: TGTGCCATCAGTGAGTCAAGGGGCGCAGAGACCCAGTACTTC. Translating it yields CAISESRGAETQYF.

The genes are TRBV24-1 and TRBJ2-1; 9 bases match TRBD1. This CDR3 comprises 16 residues. Germline loops: CDR1 KGHDR, CDR2 SFDVKD. With 4 bases clipped from V and 4 bases from J, the junction kept 7 bases outside the gene matches. CDR3 in DNA: TGTGCCACCAGTGAGGAGGACAGGGGAGGGTACAATGAGCAGTTCTTC. This gives the protein CATSEEDRGGYNEQFF.